What follows is one TCR beta chain and its context. The antigen is not known. The sample is drawn from a study of T cell clonotyping in hematopoietic cell transplantation. TCRdb keeps only in-frame clones here, not all; method: immunoSEQ multiplex PCR. The data hold 9,000 to 13,000 clones, with around 90% observed a single time. V was pared by 3 bases and J by 2 bases, with 2 bases of the junction left unmatched. Germline CDR1 is SGHRS and CDR2 is YFSETQ. The CDR3 runs to 13 residues. Blood collection times were about day -28 and days 30, 100, 180 posttransplant. General study findings and limits: Higher Inverse Simpson Index values in graft donor and pretransplant recipient predicted broader posttransplant TCR diversity. At the given depth, recipient repertoires were over 97% de novo clonotypes. Recipient TCR diversity dropped after transplant; expanded clonotypes rose from day 30 to 180.

The sequence was obtained from a male patient aged 60-70 years who had an allogeneic stem cell transplant from an unrelated donor, so the T cells may come from the graft donor. Some clones in this sample may be carry-over from other donors' samples. The chain combines TRBV5-1 with TRBJ2-7; 7 nucleotides match TRBD1. This material consisted of PBMCs, taken 180 days after allogeneic stem cell transplant. CDR3 in amino acids: CASSWDSTYEQYF. The CDR3 DNA reads as TGCGCCAGCAGCTGGGACAGTACCTACGAGCAGTACTTC.